This TCR beta chain comes out of a study of cytomegalovirus exposure and HLA in healthy donors. Notes on the study in general: The likely origin of a cluster of highly shared sequence variants was a sequencing artifact.

Vbeta (60) and Jbeta (13) primers were used in the PCR. Sequencing used immunoSEQ multiplex PCR; TCRdb keeps in-frame clones, though not all of them. The table lists approximately 45,000 clones. As for this clone: The antigen is undetermined.

Although they were nominally healthy when sampled, donors likely had unrecorded immune exposures. With V trimmed by 4 bases and J by 4 bases, 9 bases remained unmatched. In germline, CDR1 is MDHEN, CDR2 SYDVKM. This CDR3 comprises 16 residues. Sequencing was done on a sample of PBMCs. The sequence was collected from a male donor in good health and CMV-seronegative. This rearrangement joins TRBV28 to TRBJ1-5, with 8 bases that match TRBD1. DNA of the CDR3: TGTGCCAGCAGTTACAACTTACAGGGGGAGAATCAGCCCCAGCATTTT. Translating gives CASSYNLQGENQPQHF.